This T cell receptor beta chain stems from a study of shared clonotypes between healthy human individuals. The study, taken as a whole, reports: Naive CD4 clonotypes were shared across a handful of donors at approximately 5.3%.

This CDR3 is built from 11 residues. The germline V and J ends were trimmed by 0 bases and 15 bases, with 10 bases remaining between them. CDR1 and CDR2 (germline): SGHNT, YYREEE (reference sequence). When replicate PCRs were run on sorted subsets, they used about 200 ng DNA, about 31,000 T cell genomes. Produced via immunoSEQ multiplex PCR; TCRdb's table is partial and in-frame only. The sample carries 550,000 to 650,000 clones, around 96% recorded once. Turning to this clone: The antigen is not known.

Naive CD8 cells were CD45RO-negative, positively selected for CCR7, excluding terminally differentiated effector memory CD45RA+ cells. The chain employs TRBV5-4 and TRBJ2-1; D unresolved. The sequenced sample was naive CD8+ T cells sorted from blood. This TCR derives from a woman in her twenties or thirties in good health. CDR3 sequence: CASSLDSLAFF. The CDR3 region has the DNA TGTGCCAGCAGCTTGGACAGTCTGGCGTTCTTC.